A single sample is the source of the 8 T cell receptor beta chains below, sequenced in a study of technical replicates of blood from a few donors. TCRdb keeps only in-frame clones here, not all; method: immunoSEQ multiplex PCR. The sample carries 65,000 to 90,000 clones, over 90% recorded once. Sequencing used T cells isolated from PBMCs. These receptor sequences come from a human donor in good health.

As for this clone: The identical CDR3 is also encoded by other nucleotide sequences in the sample. V usage is TRBV7-2 and J usage is TRBJ1-5; TRBD1 is a possible D gene (6 bases). CDR1 is SGHTA and CDR2 is FQGNSA in the germline V gene. CDR3 length: 12 residues. V lost 4 bases and J 7 bases, leaving 8 bases between the germline ends. CDR3 sequence: CASSSTGQPQHF. CDR3 nucleotides: TGTGCCAGCAGCTCGACAGGACAGCCCCAGCATTTT.

The chain uses TRBV2 and TRBJ2-2; 8 bases agree with TRBD1. Per the germline V gene, CDR1 is SNHLY and CDR2 is FYNNEI. V was pared by 5 bases and J by 6 bases, with 8 bases of the junction left unmatched. The CDR3 extends over 15 amino acids. The CDR3 nucleotides read TGTGCCAGCAGTCGGACAGGGAGAAATGCCGGGGAGCTGTTTTTT. It translates to CASSRTGRNAGELFF.

This chain links TRBV2 with TRBJ2-5, with D perhaps matching TRBD2 (6 bases). Germline CDR1 is SNHLY and CDR2 is FYNNEI. Trimming took 1 base from V and 4 from J, leaving 13 bases between them. This CDR3 spans 15 amino acids. CDR3 loop: CASSEVLGGRETQYF. The CDR3 bases are TGTGCCAGCAGTGAAGTTCTCGGGGGTAGAGAGACCCAGTACTTC.

This clone has only one observation. This rearrangement joins TRBV27 to TRBJ2-3; the match to TRBD2 covers 12 bases. Germline-derived CDR1 and CDR2 are MNHEY and SMNVEV (reference sequence). With V trimmed by 5 bases and J by 4 bases, 10 bases remained unmatched. This CDR3 is built from 17 residues. CDR3 nucleotides: TGTGCCAGCAGTCCTATCCTAGCGGGAGGGTTCGCAGATACGCAGTATTTT. Its translation is CASSPILAGGFADTQYF.

This clone appeared a single time. V is TRBV21-1 and J is TRBJ1-2; TRBD1 reflects the table's D call only, with no check against the DNA. TRBV21-1 is designated a pseudogene. The CDR3 runs to 15 residues. The CDR3 protein is CASGEEQGDNYGYTF. For the CDR3, the DNA is TGTGCCAGCGGAGAAGAACAGGGGGATAACTATGGCTACACCTTC.

The J gene is TRBJ2-3, the V gene TRBV5-1, with D possibly matching TRBD1 (6 bases). Trimming took off 7 bases at V and 0 bases at J, with 15 bases between the two ends. The CDR3 runs 15 residues. Germline CDR1 and CDR2: SGHRS and YFSETQ. The CDR3 DNA follows: TGCGCCAGCCTAACCGGGACACTTAGCACAGATACGCAGTATTTT. Encoded protein: CASLTGTLSTDTQYF.

The V gene is TRBV7-9, the J gene TRBJ2-5, with D perhaps matching TRBD2 (5 bases). From germline, CDR1 is SEHNR and CDR2 FQNEAQ (reference sequence). This CDR3 is built from 17 residues. Trimming took off 5 bases at V and 0 bases at J, with 19 bases between the two ends. The CDR3 sequence is CASSGLWERSYQETQYF. The CDR3 coding sequence is TGTGCCAGCAGCGGGCTCTGGGAGAGATCGTACCAAGAGACCCAGTACTTC. Together with reference TRBV7-9 and TRBJ2-5, the CDR3 gives the full variable domain: DTGVSQNPRHKITKRGQNVTFRCDPISEHNRLYWYRQTLGQGPEFLTYFQNEAQLEKSRLLSDRFSAERPKGSFSTLEIQRTEQGDSAMYLCASSGLWERSYQETQYFGPGTRLLVL.

The V gene is TRBV7-3, the J gene TRBJ2-7; 13 bases map to TRBD2. This CDR3 is 15 amino acids long. The junction had 2 bases not matched to a gene; V was cut back by 2 bases and J by 4 bases. Germline V gives CDR1 SGHTA, CDR2 FQGTGA. This CDR3 is CASSLELAGGYEQYF. In DNA form, the CDR3 reads TGTGCCAGCAGCTTAGAACTAGCGGGAGGGTACGAGCAGTACTTC. The whole variable domain, remainder taken from reference TRBV7-3 and TRBJ2-7, is GAGVSQTPSNKVTEKGKYVELRCDPISGHTALYWYRQSLGQGPEFLIYFQGTGAADDSGLPNDRFFAVRPEGSVSTLKIQRTERGDSAVYLCASSLELAGGYEQYFGPGTRLTVT.